The 29 T cell receptor beta chains presented below share a single source sample, sequenced in a study of control samples from healthy donors and cancer patients. Clones were sequenced by immunoSEQ multiplex PCR, and TCRdb holds only the in-frame ones, with some missing. The table has 250,000 to 300,000 clones, roughly 80% seen once; the top ten hold 13%. Input material: PBMCs. All receptors derive from a woman aged 55 to 70 with lung cancer.

This rearrangement joins TRBV28 to TRBJ1-6, with TRBD1 as a possible D gene (5 bases). Per the germline V gene, CDR1 is MDHEN and CDR2 is SYDVKM. There are 15 residues in the CDR3. Trimming stripped 6 bases from V and 9 bases from J, with 18 bases between. The CDR3 sequence is CASREDTNVVSPLHF. In nucleotides, the CDR3 is TGTGCCAGCAGGGAGGACACGAACGTTGTTTCACCCCTCCACTTT.

V gene TRBV19 combines with J gene TRBJ1-2; TRBD1 agrees at 10 bases. In germline, CDR1 is LNHDA, CDR2 SQIVND (reference sequence). V was clipped by 3 bases and J by 8 bases; unmatched bases: 6. The length of the CDR3 is 14 residues. This CDR3 is CASSIGQGVGGYTF. CDR3 DNA sequence: TGTGCCAGTAGTATCGGACAGGGGGTAGGAGGCTACACCTTC.

V usage is TRBV18 and J usage is TRBJ1-1; TRBD1 matches at 9 bases. V lost 6 bases to trimming and J lost 4 bases; unmatched junction nucleotides: 9. This CDR3 region has 15 residues. Germline loops: CDR1 KGHSH, CDR2 LQKENI. The CDR3 DNA reads as TGTGCCAGCTCCCTAGGACAGGGGAAACTCACTGAAGCTTTCTTT. Its translation is CASSLGQGKLTEAFF. The variable domain in full, with the rest retrieved from reference TRBV18 and TRBJ1-1, is NAGVMQNPRHLVRRRGQEARLRCSPMKGHSHVYWYRQLPEEGLKFMVYLQKENIIDESGMPKERFSAEFPKEGPSILRIQQVVRGDSAAYFCASSLGQGKLTEAFFGQGTRLTVV.

This chain connects TRBV11-3 to TRBJ1-3; no firm D call. V lost 6 bases and J 4 bases, leaving 10 bases between the germline ends. CDR3 length equals 13 residues. Germline loops: CDR1 SGHNT, CDR2 YENEEA. The CDR3: CASSWDQGNTIYF. The CDR3 DNA sequence: TGTGCCAGCAGTTGGGATCAAGGAAACACCATATATTTT.

This clone was detected once. The rearrangement uses TRBV3-1 (or the pseudogene TRBV3-2) and TRBJ1-1; a possible D gene is TRBD1 (5 bases). CDR3 length: 14 residues. Looked up from germline, CDR1 is LGHDT and CDR2 is YNNKEL (reference sequence). Trimming pared 5 bases from V and 1 base from J, leaving 11 bases between. In DNA, the CDR3 is TGTGCCAGCAGCACCGCGGGGACGAACACTGAAGCTTTCTTT. This gives the protein CASSTAGTNTEAFF.

The rearrangement uses TRBV2 and TRBJ1-2; D gene uncertain. This CDR3 spans 13 amino acids. V lost 7 bases to trimming and J lost 4 bases, with 13 bases between them. CDR1 and CDR2 from the germline V gene are SNHLY and FYNNEI. This CDR3 reads CASNKELAYGYTF. In DNA form, the CDR3 reads TGTGCCAGCAACAAGGAGCTAGCCTATGGCTACACCTTC.

This chain links TRBV5-1 with TRBJ2-5; the D is unclear. Trimming cost V 0 bases and J 3 bases, with 9 bases left between them. The CDR3 contains 14 residues. Looked up from germline, CDR1 is SGHRS and CDR2 is YFSETQ. CDR3 protein: CASSLGQTKETQYF. The CDR3 DNA is TGCGCCAGCAGCTTGGGGCAGACCAAAGAGACCCAGTACTTC.

The chain carries TRBV5-4 and TRBJ1-2; 11 nucleotides match TRBD1. There are 16 residues in the CDR3. Germline CDR1 reads SGHNT; CDR2 reads YYREEE (reference sequence). J gave up 5 bases and V 0 bases, and 6 bases lay outside the gene matches. CDR3 loop: CASSLGDRGISYGYTF. For the CDR3, the DNA is TGTGCCAGCAGCTTGGGGGACAGGGGGATCTCATATGGCTACACCTTC.

The chain combines TRBV7-3 with TRBJ2-1; 8 bases are shared with TRBD1. Germline assignment: CDR1 SGHTA and CDR2 FQGTGA. This CDR3 comprises 12 residues. V lost 6 bases, J lost 10 bases, and 5 bases stayed unmatched. In DNA, the CDR3 is TGTGCCAGCAGGCGACAGGGGAGCGAGCAGTTCTTC. It yields the protein CASRRQGSEQFF. Complete variable domain (other parts from reference TRBV7-3 and TRBJ2-1): GAGVSQTPSNKVTEKGKYVELRCDPISGHTALYWYRQSLGQGPEFLIYFQGTGAADDSGLPNDRFFAVRPEGSVSTLKIQRTERGDSAVYLCASRRQGSEQFFGPGTRLTVL.

V usage is TRBV29-1 and J usage is TRBJ1-1, with D hard to call. The CDR3 contains 13 residues. The germline CDR1 and CDR2 sequences are SQVTM and ANQGSEA. V gave up 4 bases and J gave up 2 bases, with 11 bases separating them. CDR3 amino acids: CSVVSPYNTEAFF. The CDR3 coding sequence is TGCAGCGTTGTATCCCCCTACAACACTGAAGCTTTCTTT.

V usage is TRBV21-1 and J usage is TRBJ2-7; TRBD2 is the table's D call, not checked against the DNA. TRBV21-1 is labeled a pseudogene. This CDR3 has 10 residues. CDR3: CASSIDEQYF. The CDR3 region has the DNA TGTGCCAGCAGCATAGACGAGCAGTACTTC.

This clone was seen only a few times. In DNA, the CDR3 is TGTGCCACCAGCGAAGGACAGGGGGCCTACAATGAGCAGTTCTTC. This translates into CATSEGQGAYNEQFF. V is TRBV24-1 and J is TRBJ2-1; 10 positions agree with TRBD1. Trimming cost V 7 bases and J 2 bases; bases outside gene matches: 4. This CDR3 comprises 15 residues. Germline V CDR1 and CDR2: KGHDR, SFDVKD.

This clone was found once. Other DNA sequences in this specimen translate into the identical CDR3. V and J are TRBV2 and TRBJ1-1; D call uncertain. The V gene's germline CDR1 is SNHLY and CDR2 FYNNEI. V was trimmed by 4 bases and J by 5 bases, leaving 5 bases between them. The CDR3 is 11 amino acids. The CDR3 coding sequence is TGTGCCAGCAGTGCCGGGACTGAAGCTTTCTTT. It specifies CASSAGTEAFF.

The chain couples TRBV20-1 to TRBJ1-5, with D perhaps TRBD1 (5 bases). The CDR3 is 15 amino acids. V was shortened by 3 bases and J by 3 bases, with 15 bases between the two germline ends. Germline CDR1 and CDR2: DFQATT and SNEGSKA (reference sequence). CDR3 coding DNA: TGCAGTGCTAGTATGTCACGGGGCTACAATCAGCCCCAGCATTTT. It specifies CSASMSRGYNQPQHF.

J is TRBJ1-2 and V is TRBV10-2; D uncertain. This CDR3 is built from 14 residues. V lost 3 bases to trimming and J lost 4 bases, with 12 bases between them. CDR1 and CDR2 (germline): WSHSY, SAAADI. This CDR3 is CASSEHGQAYGYTF. CDR3 nucleotides: TGCGCCAGCAGTGAACACGGGCAGGCCTATGGCTACACCTTC.

The V gene is TRBV6-6, the J gene TRBJ1-2; no reliable D call. CDR1 is MNHNY, CDR2 SVGAGI, per germline (reference sequence). The V end lost 0 bases, the J end lost 4 bases, and 9 bases lay between the germline ends. This CDR3 contains 14 residues. The chain's CDR3 is CASSYSGRSYGYTF. In DNA form, the CDR3 reads TGTGCCAGCAGTTACTCGGGCAGGTCCTATGGCTACACCTTC.

This clone was counted a few times. The rearrangement links TRBV19 to TRBJ2-3; D ambiguous. Germline CDR1 is LNHDA and CDR2 is SQIVND (reference sequence). V shed 3 bases and J shed 2 bases, with 6 bases lying between them. This CDR3 has 13 amino acids. The DNA for the CDR3 is TGTGCCAGTAGTATTCTCAACACAGATACGCAGTATTTT. Residues: CASSILNTDTQYF. The whole variable domain, filled in from reference TRBV19 and TRBJ2-3, reads DGGITQSPKYLFRKEGQNVTLSCEQNLNHDAMYWYRQDPGQGLRLIYYSQIVNDFQKGDIAEGYSVSREKKESFPLTVTSAQKNPTAFYLCASSILNTDTQYFGPGTRLTVL.

CDR3 DNA: TGCGCCAGCAGCCAAGATCCCCGACCCGGGGAGCTGTTTTTT. This sequence encodes CASSQDPRPGELFF. This sequence joins TRBV4-1 and TRBJ2-2, with no clear D. Germline loops: CDR1 MGHRA, CDR2 YSYEKL. The ends were cut back, 0 bases at V and 6 bases at J, with 8 bases in the middle. The CDR3 runs to 14 residues.

The chain joins TRBV3-1 (or the pseudogene TRBV3-2) to TRBJ2-6, with 7 positions matching TRBD1. The germline CDR1 and CDR2 sequences are LGHDT and YNNKEL (reference sequence). CDR3 length equals 14 residues. Trimming at V came to 9 bases and at J to 0 bases, leaving 2 bases not matched to a gene. The CDR3 loop is CASGTASGANVLTF. CDR3 nucleotide sequence: TGTGCCAGTGGGACAGCCTCTGGGGCCAACGTCCTGACTTTC.

The V call is TRBV3-1 (or the pseudogene TRBV3-2), the J call TRBJ1-3, with 8 bases fitting TRBD1. The ends lost 4 bases at V and 0 bases at J; junction bases unmatched: 2. The CDR3 runs to 15 residues. The germline gives CDR1 LGHDT, CDR2 YNNKEL (reference sequence). This CDR3 is CASSPQGGSGNTIYF. DNA for the CDR3: TGTGCCAGCAGCCCACAGGGGGGCTCTGGAAACACCATATATTTT.

V and J are TRBV5-1 and TRBJ2-3; D tentatively reads TRBD1 or TRBD2 (7 bases each). Germline-derived CDR1 and CDR2 are SGHRS and YFSETQ. V lost 3 bases, J lost 3 bases, and 17 bases lay in between. The CDR3 runs 16 residues. The CDR3: CASSSQGGRETDTQYF. The CDR3 nucleotides are TGCGCCAGCAGCTCCCAGGGGGGGCGCGAGACAGATACGCAGTATTTT.

The chain couples TRBV7-9 to TRBJ1-1; D is unclear. The germline V gene encodes CDR1 SEHNR and CDR2 FQNEAQ (reference sequence). The CDR3 sequence is 16 residues long. Trimming took off 2 bases at V and 4 bases at J, with 17 bases between the two ends. CDR3 nucleotide sequence: TGTGCCAGCAGCTTAAGCTCTAGGGCCTTAAGCACTGAAGCTTTCTTT. Its translation: CASSLSSRALSTEAFF.

This chain links TRBV5-1 with TRBJ2-2; D perhaps matches TRBD2 (6 bases). The V gene's germline CDR1 is SGHRS and CDR2 YFSETQ. The V end was cut by 0 bases, the J end by 5 bases, with 11 bases between. The CDR3 extends over 15 amino acids. For the CDR3, the DNA is TGCGCCAGCAGCTTGGCGGGGGACTTAACCGGGGAGCTGTTTTTT. Encoded protein: CASSLAGDLTGELFF.

The V gene is TRBV5-6, the J gene TRBJ1-4; 8 bases are shared with TRBD1. V lost 2 bases and J lost 5; bases outside the gene matches: 2. Germline CDR1 is SGHDT and CDR2 is YYEEEE. This CDR3 is 14 amino acids long. CDR3 protein: CASSLRQGNEKLFF. CDR3 coding DNA: TGTGCCAGCAGCTTACGACAGGGGAATGAAAAACTGTTTTTT.

About this clone: A read error may produce the germline difference seen at one junction end. The genes are TRBV23-1 and TRBJ2-2, with a weak D call TRBD1 (7 bases). TRBV23-1 is filed as an ORF, its function uncertain. The CDR3 totals 16 residues. The CDR3: CASSQGGTDHNRGAVF. As DNA, the CDR3 is TGCGCCAGCAGTCAGGGCGGGACAGATCATAACCGGGGAGCTGTTTTT.

The chain is built from TRBV19 and TRBJ1-5, with TRBD1 matching 9 bases. Germline CDR1 reads LNHDA; CDR2 reads SQIVND (reference sequence). The CDR3 totals 15 residues. J was trimmed by 7 bases and V by 6 bases; bases with no gene match: 10. The CDR3 nucleotides read TGTGCCAGTAGACCCACAGGGGGCGCCGGCCAGCCCCAGCATTTT. Amino acids: CASRPTGGAGQPQHF.

This clone was seen more than once but under ten times. The chain joins TRBV3-1 (or the pseudogene TRBV3-2) to TRBJ2-3; possible D gene TRBD2, 6 bases. Trimming left V 4 bases short and J 1 base short, with 9 bases between. Per the germline V gene, CDR1 is LGHDT and CDR2 is YNNKEL (reference sequence). The CDR3 has 14 residues. CDR3: CASSPSVGTDTQYF. In nucleotides, the CDR3 is TGTGCCAGCAGCCCTAGCGTGGGCACAGATACGCAGTATTTT.

This clone came up once. The rearrangement uses TRBV10-2 and TRBJ2-5, with D possibly TRBD2 on 6 matching bases. The CDR3 runs 11 residues. CDR1 is WSHSY and CDR2 is SAAADI in the germline V gene. The CDR3 region has the DNA TGCGCGGGCGGGACCCCCGGGACCCAGTACTTC. Its translation: CAGGTPGTQYF.

The chain has TRBV18 and TRBJ2-7; 8 nucleotides align to TRBD2. Germline V gives CDR1 KGHSH, CDR2 LQKENI. This CDR3 region has 15 residues. The ends lost 0 bases at V and 2 bases at J; junction bases unmatched: 3. The CDR3 nucleotides are TGTGCCAGCTCACCACCTTCGACTAGCGCCTACGAGCAGTACTTC. This codes for CASSPPSTSAYEQYF.